This T cell receptor beta chain appears in the sequencing data of a study of T cells in localized non-small cell lung cancer. Study conclusions and caveats: A denser population of T cells in blood accompanied longer overall survival. Researchers found a median approximately 57 of the top 100 tumor clones in adjacent lung.

About this clone: Its matching antigen is unknown.

Profiling relied on immunoSEQ multiplex PCR, and the TCRdb table lists in-frame clones only, not all of them. There are tens of thousands of clones in the sample; about 87% occur only once, and under 25% lies in the top ten. The sequence came from a man aged 35-69 years with stage I squamous cell lung carcinoma. The sequenced sample was peripheral blood, obtained before any cancer treatment.

The CDR3 DNA is TGCGCCAGCCGCACGGGAGGGACGGGAGCCACCTACAATGAGCAGTTCTTC. Its translation is CASRTGGTGATYNEQFF. The V call is TRBV5-1, the J call TRBJ2-1, with TRBD2 matching 8 bases. The V gene's germline CDR1 is SGHRS and CDR2 YFSETQ. This CDR3 region has 17 residues. With 7 bases clipped from V and 2 bases from J, the junction kept 14 bases outside the gene matches.